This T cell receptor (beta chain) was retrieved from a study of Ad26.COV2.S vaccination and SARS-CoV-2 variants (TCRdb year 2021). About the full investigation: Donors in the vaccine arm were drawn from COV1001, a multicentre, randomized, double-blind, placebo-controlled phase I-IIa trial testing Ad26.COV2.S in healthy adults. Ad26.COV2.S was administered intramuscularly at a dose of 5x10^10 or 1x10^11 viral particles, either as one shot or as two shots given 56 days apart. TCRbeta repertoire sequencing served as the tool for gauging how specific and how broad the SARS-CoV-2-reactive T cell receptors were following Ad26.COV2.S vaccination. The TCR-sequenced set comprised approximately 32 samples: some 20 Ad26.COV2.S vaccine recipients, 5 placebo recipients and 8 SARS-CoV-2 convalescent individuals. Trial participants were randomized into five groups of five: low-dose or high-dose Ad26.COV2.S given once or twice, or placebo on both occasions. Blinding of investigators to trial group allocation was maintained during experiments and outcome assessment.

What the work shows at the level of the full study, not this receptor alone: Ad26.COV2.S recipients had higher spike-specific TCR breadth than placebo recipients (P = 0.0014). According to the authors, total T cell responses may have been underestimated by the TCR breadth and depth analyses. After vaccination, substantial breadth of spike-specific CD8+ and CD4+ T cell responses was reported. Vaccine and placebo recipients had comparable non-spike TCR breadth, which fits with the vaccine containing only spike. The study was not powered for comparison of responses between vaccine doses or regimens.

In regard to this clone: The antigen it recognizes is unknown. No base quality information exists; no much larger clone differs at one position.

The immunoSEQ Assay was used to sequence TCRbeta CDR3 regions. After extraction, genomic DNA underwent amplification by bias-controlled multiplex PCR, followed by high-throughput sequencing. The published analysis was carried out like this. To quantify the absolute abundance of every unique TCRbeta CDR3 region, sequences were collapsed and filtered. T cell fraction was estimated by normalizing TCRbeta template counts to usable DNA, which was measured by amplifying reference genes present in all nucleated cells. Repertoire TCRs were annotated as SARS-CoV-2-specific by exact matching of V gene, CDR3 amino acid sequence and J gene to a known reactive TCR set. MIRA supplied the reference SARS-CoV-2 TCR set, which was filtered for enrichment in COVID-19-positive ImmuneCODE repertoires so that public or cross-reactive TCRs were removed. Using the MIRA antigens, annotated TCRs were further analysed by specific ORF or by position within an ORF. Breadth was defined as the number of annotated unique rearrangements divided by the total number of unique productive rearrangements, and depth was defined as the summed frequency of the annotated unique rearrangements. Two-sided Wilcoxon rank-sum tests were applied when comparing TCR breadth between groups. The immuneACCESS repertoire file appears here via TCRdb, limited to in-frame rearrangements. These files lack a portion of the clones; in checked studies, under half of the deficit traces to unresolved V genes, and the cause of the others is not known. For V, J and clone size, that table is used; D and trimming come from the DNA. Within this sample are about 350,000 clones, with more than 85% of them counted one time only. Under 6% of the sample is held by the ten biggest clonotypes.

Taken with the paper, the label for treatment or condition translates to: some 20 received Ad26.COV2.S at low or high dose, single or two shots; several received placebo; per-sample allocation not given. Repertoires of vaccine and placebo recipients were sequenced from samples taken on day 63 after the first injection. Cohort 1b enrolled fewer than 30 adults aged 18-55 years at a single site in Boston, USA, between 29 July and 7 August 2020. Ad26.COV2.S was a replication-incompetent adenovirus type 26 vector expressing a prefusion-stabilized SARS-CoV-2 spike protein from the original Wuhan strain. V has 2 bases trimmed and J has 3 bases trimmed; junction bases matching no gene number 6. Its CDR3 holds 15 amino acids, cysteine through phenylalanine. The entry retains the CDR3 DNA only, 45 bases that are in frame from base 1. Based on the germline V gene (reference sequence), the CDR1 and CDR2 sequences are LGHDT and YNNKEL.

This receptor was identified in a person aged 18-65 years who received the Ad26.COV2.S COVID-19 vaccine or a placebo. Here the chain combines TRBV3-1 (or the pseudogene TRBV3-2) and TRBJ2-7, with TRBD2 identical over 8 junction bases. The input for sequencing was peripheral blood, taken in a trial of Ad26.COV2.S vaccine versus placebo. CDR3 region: CASSQRLAGNYEQYF. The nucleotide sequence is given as TGTGCCAGCAGCCAAAGGCTAGCGGGCAACTACGAGCAGTACTTC.